This entry lists 10 T cell receptor beta chains sequenced from one sample in a study of T-cell reconstitution after alpha-beta-depleted transplantation in children. TCRbeta library construction was performed incorporating unique molecular identifiers. One entry per CDR3 protein results from TCRdb running MiXCR on the PCR reads. Of around 380,000 distinct CDR3 sequences listed, 11% were seen once; the top ten hold nearly 5.5%. Sequences were derived from PBMCs from the stem cell graft donor, sampled from the stem cell graft. The source of these receptors is a human donor who donated a stem cell graft to a child with acute myeloid leukemia.

The J gene is TRBJ2-2, the V gene TRBV5-1; 7 nucleotides line up with TRBD1. Trimming at V came to 2 bases and at J to 4 bases, leaving 5 bases not matched to a gene. CDR1 SGHRS and CDR2 YFSETQ come from the germline V gene. The CDR3 totals 15 residues. In DNA form, the CDR3 reads TGCGCCAGCAGCTTTGGGGACAGAAGCACCGGGGAGCTGTTTTTT. Its protein is CASSFGDRSTGELFF.

This clonotype was detected only a few times. The chain carries TRBV20-1 and TRBJ1-2; TRBD1 matches 12 bases. J gave up 5 bases and V 6 bases, and 10 bases lay outside the gene matches. CDR1 and CDR2 from the germline V gene are DFQATT and SNEGSKA (reference sequence). The CDR3 length is 15 residues. The CDR3 DNA follows: TGCAGTGCGAGCGGGACAGGGGGCGCCGGTTATGGCTACACCTTC. As protein: CSASGTGGAGYGYTF.

This clonotype was counted a few times. The chain is built from TRBV11-2 and TRBJ1-1; 8 bases are a match to TRBD1. The V gene's germline CDR1 is SGHAT and CDR2 FQNNGV. The CDR3 is 15 amino acids. V was pared by 6 bases and J by 1 base, with 7 bases of the junction left unmatched. Here the CDR3 DNA reads TGTGCCAGCAGTTCGACGGGACAGGCGAACACTGAAGCTTTCTTT. This gives the protein CASSSTGQANTEAFF.

V gene TRBV6-1 combines with J gene TRBJ2-5, with 9 positions matching TRBD2. With 8 bases clipped from V and 1 base from J, the junction kept 5 bases outside the gene matches. The CDR3 has 14 residues. Germline CDR1 reads MNHNS; CDR2 reads SASEGT. This CDR3 is CASVAGDTQETQYF. CDR3 coding DNA: TGTGCCAGCGTAGCGGGAGATACCCAAGAGACCCAGTACTTC.

V and J are TRBV9 and TRBJ2-7; 14 bases fit TRBD2. Germline values: CDR1 SGDLS, CDR2 YYNGEE. V lost 4 bases and J lost 1; bases outside the gene matches: 10. CDR3 length: 18 residues. The CDR3 nucleotides are TGTGCCAGCAGCCGAGGGACTAGCGGGAGAGGGCCTTCCTACGAGCAGTACTTC. Its protein is CASSRGTSGRGPSYEQYF.

The sample holds many counts of this clonotype. V is TRBV7-8 and J is TRBJ2-5; TRBD1 matches 9 bases. The CDR3 is 15 amino acids. Germline CDR1 and CDR2: SGHVS and FQNEAQ. The V and J ends lost 1 base and 7 bases, in that order; junction bases with no gene match: 7. The CDR3 region is CASSLDRGRLGTQYF. CDR3 nucleotide sequence: TGTGCCAGCAGCTTAGACAGGGGGCGACTTGGGACCCAGTACTTC.

This chain joins TRBV12-2 and TRBJ2-7. TRBV12-2 is shown as a pseudogene. The CDR3 length is 14 residues. CDR3 loop: CASRLAQGTYEQYV. The CDR3 bases are TGTGCAAGTCGCTTAGCCCAGGGCACCTACGAGCAGTACGTC.

This clonotype has ten or more counts. The chain combines TRBV12-3 or TRBV12-4 with TRBJ2-4, with D possibly TRBD2 on 6 matching bases. The CDR3 is 16 amino acids. Deletions cut 5 bases from V and 2 bases from J, with 16 bases between. The CDR3 loop is CASSPRAGGTKNIQYF. CDR3 sequence (DNA): TGTGCCAGCAGTCCCAGGGCAGGAGGGACCAAAAACATTCAGTACTTC.

This clonotype was seen at least ten times. V gene TRBV15 combines with J gene TRBJ2-1; 7 nucleotides match TRBD2. This CDR3 has 15 amino acids. Per the germline V gene, CDR1 is LNHNV and CDR2 is YYDKDF (reference sequence). After removal of 4 bases from V and 5 bases from J, the junction contained 8 bases not matched to a gene. Written as DNA, the CDR3 is TGTGCCACCAGCAAACGGGGGAGGGATAACAATGAGCAGTTCTTC. Translating gives CATSKRGRDNNEQFF. Together with reference TRBV15 and TRBJ2-1, the CDR3 gives the full variable domain: DAMVIQNPRYQVTQFGKPVTLSCSQTLNHNVMYWYQQKSSQAPKLLFHYYDKDFNNEADTPDNFQSRRPNTSFCFLDIRSPGLGDTAMYLCATSKRGRDNNEQFFGPGTRLTVL.

This clonotype has ten or more counts. This sequence joins TRBV12-3 or TRBV12-4 and TRBJ2-1; either TRBD1 or TRBD2 may supply D (5 bases each). The ends were cut back, 7 bases at V and 4 bases at J, with 14 bases in the middle. CDR3 size: 14 residues. The CDR3 sequence is CASTTLGTYNEQFF. DNA of the CDR3: TGTGCCAGCACCACACTAGGGACGTACAATGAGCAGTTCTTC.